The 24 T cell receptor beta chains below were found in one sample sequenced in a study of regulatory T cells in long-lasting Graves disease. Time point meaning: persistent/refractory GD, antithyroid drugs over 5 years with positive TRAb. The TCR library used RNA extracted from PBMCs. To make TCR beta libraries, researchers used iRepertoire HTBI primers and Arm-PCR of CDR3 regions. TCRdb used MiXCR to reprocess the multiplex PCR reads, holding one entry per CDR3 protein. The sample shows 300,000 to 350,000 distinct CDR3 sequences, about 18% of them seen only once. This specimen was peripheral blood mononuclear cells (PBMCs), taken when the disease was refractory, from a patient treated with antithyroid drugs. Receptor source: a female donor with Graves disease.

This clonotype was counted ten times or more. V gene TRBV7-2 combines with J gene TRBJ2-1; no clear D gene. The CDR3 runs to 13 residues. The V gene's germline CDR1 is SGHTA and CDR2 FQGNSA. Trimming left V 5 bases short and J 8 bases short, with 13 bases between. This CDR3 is CASSPSYNDEQFF. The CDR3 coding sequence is TGTGCCAGCAGCCCCTCATACAACGATGAGCAGTTCTTC. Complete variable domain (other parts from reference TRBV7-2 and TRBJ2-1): GAGVSQSPSNKVTEKGKDVELRCDPISGHTALYWYRQSLGQGLEFLIYFQGNSAPDKSGLPSDRFSAERTGGSVSTLTIQRTQQEDSAVYLCASSPSYNDEQFFGPGTRLTVL.

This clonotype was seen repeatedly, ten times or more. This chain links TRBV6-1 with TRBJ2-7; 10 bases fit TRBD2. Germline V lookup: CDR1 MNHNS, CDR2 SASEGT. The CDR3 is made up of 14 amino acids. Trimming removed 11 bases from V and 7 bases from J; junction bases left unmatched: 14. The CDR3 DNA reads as TGTGCCGGGACATCTCTAGCGGGAGAGGGGGAGCAGTACTTC. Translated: CAGTSLAGEGEQYF.

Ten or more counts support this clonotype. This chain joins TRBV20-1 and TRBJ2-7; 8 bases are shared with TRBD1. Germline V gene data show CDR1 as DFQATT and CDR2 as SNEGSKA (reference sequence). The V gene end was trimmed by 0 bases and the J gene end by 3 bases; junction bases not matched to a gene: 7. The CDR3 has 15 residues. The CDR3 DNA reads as TGCAGTGCTAGAGATGCAGACAGGGGATACTACGAGCAGTACTTC. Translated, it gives CSARDADRGYYEQYF.

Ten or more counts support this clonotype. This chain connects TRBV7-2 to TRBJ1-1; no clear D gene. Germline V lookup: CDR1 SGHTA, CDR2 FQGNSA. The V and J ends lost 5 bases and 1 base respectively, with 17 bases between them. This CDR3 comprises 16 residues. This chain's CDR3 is CASSRPGLTSNTEAFF. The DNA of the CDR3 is TGTGCCAGCAGCCGACCGGGTCTCACTTCGAACACTGAAGCTTTCTTT. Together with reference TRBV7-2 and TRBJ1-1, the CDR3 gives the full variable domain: GAGVSQSPSNKVTEKGKDVELRCDPISGHTALYWYRQSLGQGLEFLIYFQGNSAPDKSGLPSDRFSAERTGGSVSTLTIQRTQQEDSAVYLCASSRPGLTSNTEAFFGQGTRLTVV.

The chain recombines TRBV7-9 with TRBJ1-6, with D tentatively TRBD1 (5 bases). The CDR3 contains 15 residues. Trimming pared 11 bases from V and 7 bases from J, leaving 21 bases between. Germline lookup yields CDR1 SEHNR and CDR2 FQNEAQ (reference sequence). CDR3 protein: CAGGEGSPENSPLHF. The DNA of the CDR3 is TGTGCCGGGGGGGAAGGCTCCCCCGAAAATTCACCCCTCCACTTT.

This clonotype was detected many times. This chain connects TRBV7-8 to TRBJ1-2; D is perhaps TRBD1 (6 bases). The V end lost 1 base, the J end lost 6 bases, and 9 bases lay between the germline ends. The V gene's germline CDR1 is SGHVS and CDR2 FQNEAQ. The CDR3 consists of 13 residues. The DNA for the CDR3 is TGTGCCAGCAGCTTAGGGACAGCACATGGCTACACCTTC. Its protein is CASSLGTAHGYTF.

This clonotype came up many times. DNA of the CDR3: TGCAGCGCCCAGGCGAGGGGGGCGGGAGGCTACACCTTC. It yields the protein CSAQARGAGGYTF. This chain connects TRBV29-1 to TRBJ1-2; D is possibly TRBD1 (6 bases). The germline CDR1 and CDR2 sequences are SQVTM and ANQGSEA. The CDR3 spans 13 residues. Trimming pared 7 bases from V and 8 bases from J, leaving 20 bases between.

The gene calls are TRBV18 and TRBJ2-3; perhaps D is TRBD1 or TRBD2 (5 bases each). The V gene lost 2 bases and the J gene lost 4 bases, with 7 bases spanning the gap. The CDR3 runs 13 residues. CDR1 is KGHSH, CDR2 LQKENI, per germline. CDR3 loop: CASSPGGPDTQYF. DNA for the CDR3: TGTGCCAGCTCACCAGGGGGACCAGATACGCAGTATTTT.

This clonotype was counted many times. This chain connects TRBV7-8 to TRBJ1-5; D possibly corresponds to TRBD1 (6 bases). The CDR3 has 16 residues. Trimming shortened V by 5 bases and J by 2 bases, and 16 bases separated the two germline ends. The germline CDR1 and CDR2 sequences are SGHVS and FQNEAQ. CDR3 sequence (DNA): TGTGCCAGCAGCGCGGGGGGCCGACCCCGCAATCAGCCCCAGCATTTT. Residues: CASSAGGRPRNQPQHF.

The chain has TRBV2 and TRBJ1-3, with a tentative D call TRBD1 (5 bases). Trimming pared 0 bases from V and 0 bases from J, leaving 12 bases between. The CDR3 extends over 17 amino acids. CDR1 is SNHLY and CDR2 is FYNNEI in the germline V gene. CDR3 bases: TGTGCCAGCAGTGAAGCGGCGGGGGGAATCTCTGGAAACACCATATATTTT. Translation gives CASSEAAGGISGNTIYF.

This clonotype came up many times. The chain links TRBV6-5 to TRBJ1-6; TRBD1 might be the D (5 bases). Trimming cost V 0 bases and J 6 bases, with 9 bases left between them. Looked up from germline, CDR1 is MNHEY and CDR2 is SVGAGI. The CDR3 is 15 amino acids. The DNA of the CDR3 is TGTGCCAGCAGTTACTCCACAGGAACTAATTCACCCCTCCACTTT. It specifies CASSYSTGTNSPLHF.

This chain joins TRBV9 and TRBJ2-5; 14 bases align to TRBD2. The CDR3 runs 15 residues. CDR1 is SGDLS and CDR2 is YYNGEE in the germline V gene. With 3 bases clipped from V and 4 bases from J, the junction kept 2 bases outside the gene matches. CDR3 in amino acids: CASSAGLAGVETQYF. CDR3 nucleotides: TGTGCCAGCAGCGCGGGACTAGCGGGAGTAGAGACCCAGTACTTC.

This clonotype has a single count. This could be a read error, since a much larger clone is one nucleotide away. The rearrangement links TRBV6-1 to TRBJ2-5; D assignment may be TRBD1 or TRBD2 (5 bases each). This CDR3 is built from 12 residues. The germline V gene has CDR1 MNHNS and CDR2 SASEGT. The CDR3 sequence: CASHSEGETRYF. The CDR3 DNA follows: TGTGCCAGCCACAGTGAAGGGGAGACCCGGTACTTC.

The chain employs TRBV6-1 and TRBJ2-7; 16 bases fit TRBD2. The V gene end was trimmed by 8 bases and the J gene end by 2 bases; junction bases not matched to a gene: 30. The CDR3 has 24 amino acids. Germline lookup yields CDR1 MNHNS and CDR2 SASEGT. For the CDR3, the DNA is TGTGCCAGCCCCAGGCGAGTAGGAAATCGGCGGTGGGGACTAGCGGGGGGGGAAACCTACGAGCAGTACTTC. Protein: CASPRRVGNRRWGLAGGETYEQYF.

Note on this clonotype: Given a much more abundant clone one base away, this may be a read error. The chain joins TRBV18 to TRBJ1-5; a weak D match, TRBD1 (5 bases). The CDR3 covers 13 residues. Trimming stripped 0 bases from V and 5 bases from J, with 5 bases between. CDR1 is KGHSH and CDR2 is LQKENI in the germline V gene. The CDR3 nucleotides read TGTGCCAGCTCACCACCAGGGGATCAGCCCCAGCATTTT. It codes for CASSPPGDQPQHF.

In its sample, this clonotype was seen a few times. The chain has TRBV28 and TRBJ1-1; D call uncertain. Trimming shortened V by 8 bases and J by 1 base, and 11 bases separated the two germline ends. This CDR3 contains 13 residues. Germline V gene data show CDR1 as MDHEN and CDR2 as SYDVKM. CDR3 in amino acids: CASRLPRNTEAFF. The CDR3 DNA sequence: TGTGCCAGCCGCTTACCGAGGAACACTGAAGCTTTCTTT.

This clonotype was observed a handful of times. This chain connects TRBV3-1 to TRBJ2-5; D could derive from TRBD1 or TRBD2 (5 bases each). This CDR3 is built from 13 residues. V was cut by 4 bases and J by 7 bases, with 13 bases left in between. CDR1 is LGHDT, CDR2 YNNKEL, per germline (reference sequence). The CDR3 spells CASSRWGSGTQYF. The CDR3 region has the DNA TGTGCCAGCAGCCGATGGGGGTCCGGGACCCAGTACTTC.

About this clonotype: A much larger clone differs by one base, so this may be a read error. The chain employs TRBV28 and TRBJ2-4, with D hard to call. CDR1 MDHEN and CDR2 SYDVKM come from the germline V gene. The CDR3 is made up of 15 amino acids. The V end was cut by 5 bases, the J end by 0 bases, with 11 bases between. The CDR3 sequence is CASSTRSLAKNIQYF. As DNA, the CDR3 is TGTGCCAGCAGTACGCGCAGTCTAGCCAAAAACATTCAGTACTTC.

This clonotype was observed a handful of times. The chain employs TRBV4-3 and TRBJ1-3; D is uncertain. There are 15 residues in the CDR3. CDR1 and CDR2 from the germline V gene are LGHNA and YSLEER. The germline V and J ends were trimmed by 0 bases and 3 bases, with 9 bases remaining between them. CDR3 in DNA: TGCGCCAGCAGCCAAGATGGAGGGTTTGGAAACACCATATATTTT. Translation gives CASSQDGGFGNTIYF.

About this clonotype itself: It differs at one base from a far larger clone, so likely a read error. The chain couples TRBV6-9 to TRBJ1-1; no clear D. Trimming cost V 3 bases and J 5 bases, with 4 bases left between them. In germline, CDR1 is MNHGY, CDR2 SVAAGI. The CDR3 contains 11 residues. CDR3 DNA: TGTGCCAGCAGTTACGAGACTGAAGCTTTCTTT. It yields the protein CASSYETEAFF.

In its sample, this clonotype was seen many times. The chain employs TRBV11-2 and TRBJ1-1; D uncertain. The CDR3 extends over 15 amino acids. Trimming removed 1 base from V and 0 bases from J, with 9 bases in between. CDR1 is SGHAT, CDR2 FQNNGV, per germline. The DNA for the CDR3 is TGTGCCAGCAGCTTAGTAGGACCCGTGAACACTGAAGCTTTCTTT. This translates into CASSLVGPVNTEAFF.

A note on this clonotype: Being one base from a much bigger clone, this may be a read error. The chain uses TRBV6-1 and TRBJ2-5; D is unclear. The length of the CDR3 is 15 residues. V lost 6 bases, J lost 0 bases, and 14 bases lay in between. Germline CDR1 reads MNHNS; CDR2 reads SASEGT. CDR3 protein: CASSPLEEYQETQYF. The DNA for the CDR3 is TGTGCCAGCAGCCCTCTCGAGGAGTACCAAGAGACCCAGTACTTC.

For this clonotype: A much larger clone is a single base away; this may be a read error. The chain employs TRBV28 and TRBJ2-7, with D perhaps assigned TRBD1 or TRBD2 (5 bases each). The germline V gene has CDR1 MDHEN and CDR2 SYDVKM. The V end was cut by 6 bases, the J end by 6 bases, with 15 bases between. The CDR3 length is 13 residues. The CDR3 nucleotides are TGTGCCAGCAGCCGGCCGGGGACCGTCGAGCAGTACTTC. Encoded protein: CASSRPGTVEQYF.

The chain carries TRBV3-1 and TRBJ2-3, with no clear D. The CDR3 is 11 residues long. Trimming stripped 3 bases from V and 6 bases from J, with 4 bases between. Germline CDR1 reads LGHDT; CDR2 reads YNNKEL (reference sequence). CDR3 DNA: TGTGCCAGCAGCCAGATGGATACGCAGTATTTT. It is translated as CASSQMDTQYF.